This T cell receptor (beta chain) was recorded in a study of cytomegalovirus exposure and HLA in healthy donors. The PCR used 60 Vbeta and 13 Jbeta primers. The protocol was immunoSEQ multiplex PCR, while the TCRdb copy is restricted to in-frame clones and leaves out a portion. The table shows tens of thousands of clones, with over 75% occurring only once. This clone was seen only a few times. Antigen: not known. These donors, healthy bone marrow donors, were studied. Per germline, CDR1 LNHDA and CDR2 SQIVND (reference sequence). The length of the CDR3 is 14 residues. The V gene end was trimmed by 4 bases and the J gene end by 3 bases; junction bases not matched to a gene: 5. General study points: Across donors, sequencing depth was assumed by presence/absence analyses to be roughly uniform.

The clonotype was recovered from a male donor in good health and CMV-seropositive. Sequencing was carried out using PBMCs. V is TRBV19 and J is TRBJ2-7; 8 bases match TRBD1. The CDR3 DNA reads TGTGCCAGTAGTACCACCGGGACAGGCTACGAGCAGTACTTC. Amino acids: CASSTTGTGYEQYF.